This paragraph covers one TCR beta chain sequence. The antigen remains unidentified. These data belong to a study of T cell responses to AZD1222 COVID-19 vaccine. Study-wide background: Doses given second, at about 4 or about 12 weeks, were pooled.

Study-level points and caveats: Samples come after the peak T cell response, not at day 14. Possibly, clonal diversity was underestimated; donors were largely white British and included more females.

This CDR3 contains 14 residues. Germline CDR1 is SEHNR and CDR2 is FQNEAQ (reference sequence). The V end was cut by 3 bases, the J end by 1 base, with 9 bases between. Repertoires were generated with immunoSEQ multiplex PCR, while TCRdb's copy carries only in-frame clones and drops some. The sample lists tens of thousands of clones; 92% were seen once. The receptor was derived from an adult in good health. The chain carries TRBV7-9 and TRBJ1-1; D is undetermined. Sequenced material: peripheral blood, taken on day 0 of AZD1222 vaccination. In DNA, the CDR3 is TGTGCCAGCAGCTTTTCGGGCACGAACACTGAAGCTTTCTTT. Protein: CASSFSGTNTEAFF.